The 6 T cell receptor beta chains presented below share a single source sample, sequenced in a study of CD8+ T cells in alopecia areata. Following extraction, RNA underwent reverse transcription to cDNA, which served as the sequencing template. Libraries were prepared by immunoSEQ multiplex PCR; TCRdb keeps only in-frame clonotypes and omits some of them. The sample has roughly 180,000 clones, about half seen once. Treatment noted: oral pan-JAK inhibitor, 5-10 mg twice daily. The sequences come from CD8+ T cells sorted from blood, collected around week 53, from a patient treated with tofacitinib. These receptor sequences come from a human donor with alopecia areata.

The chain is built from TRBV6-9 and TRBJ1-5, with TRBD1 as a possible D gene (6 bases). The V gene's germline CDR1 is MNHGY and CDR2 SVAAGI. Trimming pared 9 bases from V and 5 bases from J, leaving 23 bases between. The CDR3 covers 16 residues. The CDR3 nucleotides are TGTGCCAGGTGTACGCGGAGACAGGTTTGTGATCAGCCCCAGCATTTT. Encoded protein: CARCTRRQVCDQPQHF.

V is TRBV5-6 and J is TRBJ2-5, with TRBD1 identical over 8 bases. The CDR3 sequence is 16 residues long. V lost 2 bases, J lost 4 bases, and 10 bases stayed unmatched. Germline CDR1 SGHDT, CDR2 YYEEEE. CDR3 in DNA: TGTGCCAGCAGCTTAGAAGGACAGGGCTGGCTAGAGACCCAGTACTTC. Its translation: CASSLEGQGWLETQYF. Combining the CDR3 with reference TRBV5-6 and TRBJ2-5 gives the whole variable domain DAGVTQSPTHLIKTRGQQVTLRCSPKSGHDTVSWYQQALGQGPQFIFQYYEEEERQRGNFPDRFSGHQFPNYSSELNVNALLLGDSALYLCASSLEGQGWLETQYFGPGTRLLVL.

The chain uses TRBV11-2 and TRBJ2-1, with 8 bases lining up with TRBD1. The germline V gene encodes CDR1 SGHAT and CDR2 FQNNGV. The length of the CDR3 is 15 residues. V lost 1 base to trimming and J lost 6 bases; unmatched junction nucleotides: 5. This chain's CDR3 is CASSLGTGLFNEQFF. CDR3 sequence (DNA): TGTGCCAGCAGCTTAGGGACAGGGTTATTCAATGAGCAGTTCTTC.

The table lists this clone with a few counts. The V call is TRBV12-5, the J call TRBJ1-6, with D possibly TRBD1 on 6 matching bases. The V end lost 7 bases, the J end lost 9 bases, and 16 bases lay between the germline ends. From germline, CDR1 is LGHNT and CDR2 FRNRAP. The CDR3 contains 14 residues. DNA for the CDR3: TGTGCTAGTGACCACGGGACAAGGGCTTCACCCCTCCACTTT. Translated, it gives CASDHGTRASPLHF.

The gene calls are TRBV6-1 and TRBJ2-7, with D perhaps TRBD1 (6 bases). Germline V gives CDR1 MNHNS, CDR2 SASEGT. The CDR3 loop spans 15 amino acids. The V end was cut by 6 bases, the J end by 1 base, with 16 bases between. The CDR3 here is CASRPAGQRSYEQYF. The CDR3, as DNA: TGTGCCAGCAGGCCGGCCGGACAGAGGTCCTACGAGCAGTACTTC.

V usage is TRBV7-6 and J usage is TRBJ2-1; 9 nucleotides line up with TRBD2. Germline V gives CDR1 SGHVS, CDR2 FNYEAQ. The CDR3 is made up of 15 amino acids. The V and J ends lost 5 bases and 7 bases, in that order; junction bases with no gene match: 9. The CDR3 DNA follows: TGTGCCAGCAGCCCCAGCGGGGGGAGGATGAATGAGCAGTTCTTC. This translates into CASSPSGGRMNEQFF.